Each of the 27 T cell receptor beta chains below was sequenced from the same sample in a study of blood T cell repertoires in COVID-19. Using immunoSEQ multiplex PCR, the repertoire was profiled, and TCRdb retains in-frame clones only, with some absent. The sample lists over 55,000 clones, 65% to 85% occurring once. The specimen sequenced was peripheral blood. The receptors were sampled from a man in his fifties with active COVID-19.

This clone was detected a few times. The chain combines TRBV27 with TRBJ1-3, with unresolved D. Trimming cost V 2 bases and J 3 bases, with 5 bases left between them. This CDR3 spans 13 amino acids. Per germline, CDR1 MNHEY and CDR2 SMNVEV (reference sequence). The CDR3 protein is CASSLQRGNTIYF. CDR3 DNA: TGTGCCAGCAGTTTACAGCGTGGAAACACCATATATTTT.

The gene calls are TRBV6-2 or TRBV6-3 and TRBJ2-5; D might be TRBD2 (6 bases). The length of the CDR3 is 14 residues. The V gene's germline CDR1 is MNHEY and CDR2 SVGEGT. V was cut by 6 bases and J by 1 base, with 12 bases left in between. Written as DNA, the CDR3 is TGTGCCAGCAGCGGTACTAGCCCCCAAGAGACCCAGTACTTC. Its protein is CASSGTSPQETQYF.

The rearrangement uses TRBV20-1 and TRBJ2-3; D is undetermined. CDR3 length: 11 residues. Trimming shortened V by 6 bases and J by 12 bases, and 16 bases separated the two germline ends. Germline V gene sequence: CDR1 DFQATT, CDR2 SNEGSKA (reference sequence). CDR3 DNA sequence: TGCAGTGCCTCTCAAGAGAGTCCACAGTATTTT. Amino acids: CSASQESPQYF.

This clone was observed a handful of times. The same CDR3 is also encoded by other DNA sequences in this sample. The chain links TRBV2 to TRBJ1-2; weak D call: TRBD1 (6 bases). Trimming took 4 bases from V and 4 from J, leaving 7 bases between them. The CDR3 is 12 residues long. CDR1 is SNHLY, CDR2 FYNNEI, per germline. The CDR3 is CASSGQAYGYTF. CDR3 nucleotides: TGTGCCAGCAGTGGACAGGCCTATGGCTACACCTTC.

The rearrangement links TRBV3-1 (or the pseudogene TRBV3-2) to TRBJ1-2; TRBD1 matches 7 bases. The V segment lost 5 bases and the J segment 8 bases; nucleotides outside the gene matches: 5. CDR3 size: 12 residues. Germline CDR1 is LGHDT and CDR2 is YNNKEL (reference sequence). In DNA form, the CDR3 reads TGTGCCAGCAGCTACGGGACAGAAGGCTACACCTTC. Translated: CASSYGTEGYTF.

A few counts support this clone. J is TRBJ2-1 and V is TRBV12-5; the D gene is possibly TRBD1 (6 bases). This CDR3 region has 12 residues. V dropped 6 bases and J dropped 8 bases, with 11 bases sitting between them. Per germline, CDR1 LGHNT and CDR2 FRNRAP. The CDR3 region has the DNA TGTGCTAGTGGACAGGGTTTCCATGAGCAGTTCTTC. Its protein is CASGQGFHEQFF.

On this clone itself: Mismatch with germline at one junction end may stem from a read error. This sequence joins TRBV7-7 and TRBJ2-1; 9 positions agree with TRBD2. The CDR3 totals 15 residues. CDR1 is SSHAT, CDR2 FNYEAQ, per germline (reference sequence). This CDR3 is CASSLERGDNNEQFF. The DNA of the CDR3 is TGTGCTAGCAGCTTAGAGCGGGGGGATAACAATGAGCAGTTCTTC.

The J gene is TRBJ2-2, the V gene TRBV7-3, with 8 nucleotides matching TRBD2. The V gene end was trimmed by 1 base and the J gene end by 7 bases; junction bases not matched to a gene: 5. CDR3 length: 15 residues. From germline, CDR1 is SGHTA and CDR2 FQGTGA. The CDR3 region has the DNA TGTGCCAGCAGCTTAAGCGTCAGCGGGGGCGGGGAGCTGTTTTTT. It is translated as CASSLSVSGGGELFF.

This clone came up once. At one end the junction does not follow the germline gene, possibly because of a read error. This rearrangement joins TRBV5-4 to TRBJ2-4, with 11 positions matching TRBD2. Germline V gives CDR1 SGHNT, CDR2 YYREEE (reference sequence). The CDR3 spans 13 residues. The CDR3 nucleotides read TGTGCCAGCAGCGGGTTACTAGCGGGAGTTAAAGACTTC. Translation: CASSGLLAGVKDF.

The chain carries TRBV27 and TRBJ2-1; TRBD2 matches 8 bases. The length of the CDR3 is 16 residues. V shed 5 bases, J shed 2 bases, and the junction held 8 bases outside the gene matches. Germline CDR1 is MNHEY and CDR2 is SMNVEV (reference sequence). The CDR3 region has the DNA TGTGCCAGCAGTCGCGTACTAGCGGCGCCCTACAATGAGCAGTTCTTC. Translated, it gives CASSRVLAAPYNEQFF.

The chain carries TRBV19 and TRBJ2-1; TRBD2 matches at 14 bases. In germline, CDR1 is LNHDA, CDR2 SQIVND (reference sequence). Unmatched junction bases numbered 7, after V lost 5 bases and J lost 4 bases. The CDR3 is 17 amino acids. In DNA, the CDR3 is TGTGCCAGTAGTCCCGGACTAGCGGGAGGCTCGTACAATGAGCAGTTCTTC. Translated, it gives CASSPGLAGGSYNEQFF.

This clone was found a few times. The rearrangement joins TRBV7-9 to TRBJ1-4; TRBD1 is a possible D gene (6 bases). V gave up 5 bases and J gave up 8 bases, with 12 bases separating them. The CDR3 contains 13 residues. Germline lookup yields CDR1 SEHNR and CDR2 FQNEAQ (reference sequence). The CDR3 DNA follows: TGTGCCAGCAGCCCCCGACAGGTAGAAAAACTGTTTTTT. Translating it yields CASSPRQVEKLFF. The complete variable domain, with remaining parts taken from reference TRBV7-9 and TRBJ1-4, reads DTGVSQNPRHKITKRGQNVTFRCDPISEHNRLYWYRQTLGQGPEFLTYFQNEAQLEKSRLLSDRFSAERPKGSFSTLEIQRTEQGDSAMYLCASSPRQVEKLFFGSGTQLSVL.

This chain connects TRBV11-1 to TRBJ2-5; D is perhaps TRBD1 (6 bases). From germline, CDR1 is SGHAT and CDR2 FQDESV (reference sequence). The V and J ends lost 5 bases and 4 bases respectively, with 17 bases between them. CDR3 length: 15 residues. CDR3 nucleotides: TGTGCCAGCAGCCCAGGCCAAGGGGGTGTAGAGACCCAGTACTTC. This encodes CASSPGQGGVETQYF.

The rearrangement uses TRBV6-5 and TRBJ2-7, with 9 bases fitting TRBD1. Germline V CDR1 and CDR2: MNHEY, SVGAGI. The CDR3 consists of 16 residues. V shed 1 base and J 5 bases; nucleotides not matched to a gene: 9. The CDR3 DNA is TGTGCCAGCAGTTACTTGGGGACAGGGTTGGTGAACGAGCAGTACTTC. Its translation is CASSYLGTGLVNEQYF.

This clone was found many times. The genes are TRBV25-1 and TRBJ1-6, with D possibly being TRBD1 (5 bases). There are 14 residues in the CDR3. Trimming cost V 5 bases and J 6 bases, with 11 bases left between them. Germline-derived CDR1 and CDR2 are MGHDK and SYGVNS. The CDR3 sequence is CASSRGGFNSPLHF. The DNA of the CDR3 is TGTGCCAGCAGTAGGGGAGGATTTAATTCACCCCTCCACTTT.

The genes are TRBV6-5 and TRBJ1-1; D is ambiguous. This CDR3 has 14 amino acids. Trimming removed 5 bases from V and 7 bases from J, with 17 bases in between. Germline V gene lookup returns CDR1 MNHEY and CDR2 SVGAGI. The CDR3 sequence: CASSRSPTRGEAFF. The CDR3 bases are TGTGCCAGCAGTAGGAGTCCGACGAGAGGTGAAGCTTTCTTT.

The CDR3 nucleotides are TGTCCTAGGGTGGGCAGGGGCGCGGGTTACGAGCAGTACTTC. Residues: CPRVGRGAGYEQYF. This chain connects TRBV7-2 to TRBJ2-7; the D gene is possibly TRBD1 (6 bases). CDR1 is SGHTA and CDR2 is FQGNSA in the germline V gene. This CDR3 comprises 14 residues.

V usage is TRBV28 and J usage is TRBJ2-5, with TRBD2 as a possible D gene (6 bases). Trimming pared 3 bases from V and 4 bases from J, leaving 15 bases between. This CDR3 has 15 amino acids. Germline loops: CDR1 MDHEN, CDR2 SYDVKM. The CDR3 DNA sequence: TGTGCCAGCAGTTTGTCGTTCGCCGGGGGAGAGACCCAGTACTTC. Amino acids: CASSLSFAGGETQYF. Variable domain in full (rest from reference TRBV28 and TRBJ2-5): DVKVTQSSRYLVKRTGEKVFLECVQDMDHENMFWYRQDPGLGLRLIYFSYDVKMKEKGDIPEGYSVSREKKERFSLILESASTNQTSMYLCASSLSFAGGETQYFGPGTRLLVL.

The chain couples TRBV29-1 to TRBJ2-2, with 10 nucleotides matching TRBD1. Germline V gene lookup returns CDR1 SQVTM and CDR2 ANQGSEA. V lost 7 bases and J lost 6; bases outside the gene matches: 5. The CDR3 sequence is 13 residues long. The CDR3 nucleotides are TGCAGCGCGCGGACAGGGGGGGCCGGGGAGCTGTTTTTT. Translation: CSARTGGAGELFF.

By sample share, this clone is medium-sized (0.01 to 0.1%). This rearrangement joins TRBV11-3 to TRBJ1-1; D possibly corresponds to TRBD1 (5 bases). The CDR3 contains 14 residues. The germline V and J ends were trimmed by 3 bases and 2 bases, with 10 bases remaining between them. The germline CDR1 and CDR2 sequences are SGHNT and YENEEA. Here the CDR3 reads CASSFSGINTEAFF. CDR3 bases: TGTGCCAGCAGCTTTTCAGGGATCAACACTGAAGCTTTCTTT.

The gene calls are TRBV24-1 and TRBJ2-5, with a possible D match to TRBD2 (6 bases). Germline V CDR1 and CDR2: KGHDR, SFDVKD. CDR3 size: 16 residues. With 2 bases removed from V and 4 bases from J, the gap between germline ends came to 16 bases. The CDR3 loop reads CATSDYGTDGGETQYF. In DNA form, the CDR3 reads TGTGCCACCAGTGATTACGGGACGGACGGGGGAGAGACCCAGTACTTC.

The rearrangement links TRBV6-5 to TRBJ1-2; 8 nucleotides line up with TRBD1. This CDR3 has 14 amino acids. J lost 6 bases, V lost 5 bases, and 8 bases had no gene match. Germline V gene sequence: CDR1 MNHEY, CDR2 SVGAGI. The CDR3 is CASSRPDREDGYTF. The CDR3 DNA reads TGTGCCAGCAGTCGTCCGGACAGGGAAGATGGCTACACCTTC.

The chain is built from TRBV25-1 and TRBJ2-2; weak D call: TRBD1 (5 bases). Deletions cut 7 bases from V and 1 base from J, with 7 bases between. CDR3 length equals 13 residues. Germline V CDR1 and CDR2: MGHDK, SYGVNS. The CDR3 sequence: CASNTGNTGELFF. CDR3 nucleotide sequence: TGTGCCAGCAATACAGGGAACACCGGGGAGCTGTTTTTT.

The DNA of the CDR3 is TGTGCCAGCAGCCCCCGGGACAGTATTGTAAATGAGCAGTTCTTC. Amino acids: CASSPRDSIVNEQFF. This chain links TRBV7-3 with TRBJ2-1, with TRBD1 identical over 7 bases. CDR3 length equals 15 residues. Trimming cost V 5 bases and J 7 bases; bases outside gene matches: 11. Germline V gene sequence: CDR1 SGHTA, CDR2 FQGTGA.

J is TRBJ2-1 and V is TRBV24-1; 9 bases align to TRBD2. CDR1 is KGHDR and CDR2 is SFDVKD in the germline V gene. Trimming at V came to 5 bases and at J to 7 bases, leaving 8 bases not matched to a gene. The CDR3 runs 15 residues. CDR3 amino acids: CATSGGTSWTNEQFF. For the CDR3, the DNA is TGTGCCACCAGTGGTGGGACTAGCTGGACGAATGAGCAGTTCTTC.

In nucleotides, the CDR3 is TGTGCCAGCAGTGGGGGACATAGGAATTCACCCCTCCACTTT. It specifies CASSGGHRNSPLHF. The chain employs TRBV28 and TRBJ1-6; tentatively, D is TRBD1 (6 bases). Germline V CDR1 and CDR2: MDHEN, SYDVKM. V lost 5 bases and J lost 7, with 12 bases in between. The CDR3 is made up of 14 amino acids.

The rearrangement uses TRBV9 and TRBJ2-5; D not certain. Trimming cost V 0 bases and J 7 bases, with 10 bases left between them. The germline V gene has CDR1 SGDLS and CDR2 YYNGEE. The CDR3 has 13 residues. Written as DNA, the CDR3 is TGTGCCAGCAGCGTAGGTGGCTCTGGGACCCAGTACTTC. Amino acids: CASSVGGSGTQYF.